The 32 T cell receptor beta chains reported below all come from one sample, sequenced in a study of T-cell reconstitution after alpha-beta-depleted transplantation in children. Findings and limits, study-wide: It was newly produced T cells that mostly accounted for T-cell counts and diversity one year after transplant.

Unique molecular identifiers featured in how the TCRbeta library was prepared. A single record per CDR3 protein comes from TCRdb applying MiXCR to the PCR reads. In the table there are some 300,000 distinct CDR3 sequences, 6.5% to 9% of which are singletons. These receptors' targets are unknown. The starting material was peripheral blood, obtained 360 days after TCRalphabeta/CD19-depleted stem cell transplant. These receptors were collected from a female patient aged 2 to 10 who had a stem cell transplant for Fanconi anemia, so the T cells may come from the graft donor.

This clonotype was counted many times. The junction differs from germline at one of its ends, possibly a read error. V gene TRBV12-3 or TRBV12-4 combines with J gene TRBJ2-1, with 13 bases that match TRBD2. The CDR3 loop spans 18 amino acids. CDR3 protein: CAISLSSGLAGNYNEQFF. The CDR3 DNA follows: TGTGCCATCAGTTTATCATCGGGACTAGCGGGGAACTACAATGAGCAGTTCTTC.

Regarding this clonotype: This may arise from a read error, as a much more abundant clone is one base away. Here the CDR3 omits its conserved ending phenylalanine or tryptophan, so a read error is the likely source. The J gene is TRBJ1-1, the V gene TRBV20-1; TRBD1 might be the D (6 bases). The germline V gene encodes CDR1 DFQATT and CDR2 SNEGSKA (reference sequence). CDR3 length equals 14 residues. Trimming took 1 base from V and 1 from J, leaving 10 bases between them. CDR3 bases: TGCAGTGCTAGAGCAGGGGCAACGAACACTGAAGCTTTCTCT. Amino acid sequence: CSARAGATNTEAFS.

This clonotype came up many times. This chain links TRBV4-3 with TRBJ1-2; 7 positions match TRBD1. Per the germline V gene, CDR1 is LGHNA and CDR2 is YSLEER. J was trimmed by 7 bases and V by 3 bases; bases with no gene match: 8. The CDR3 is 14 amino acids. In DNA, the CDR3 is TGCGCCAGCAGCCAGAAGGGGGCTCTCGGTGGCTACACCTTC. It is translated as CASSQKGALGGYTF.

V gene TRBV11-2 combines with J gene TRBJ2-1, with TRBD2 matching 8 bases. Germline V gene data show CDR1 as SGHAT and CDR2 as FQNNGV. The CDR3 extends over 12 amino acids. J gave up 8 bases and V 8 bases, and 5 bases lay outside the gene matches. The chain's CDR3 is CASGTRGDEQFF. Here the CDR3 DNA reads TGTGCCAGCGGGACTAGGGGCGATGAGCAGTTCTTC.

In its sample, this clonotype was seen many times. The chain is built from TRBV5-1 and TRBJ1-1; perhaps TRBD1 as D (5 bases). The V gene's germline CDR1 is SGHRS and CDR2 YFSETQ. V shed 4 bases and J shed 5 bases, with 21 bases lying between them. The CDR3 has 16 amino acids. CDR3 sequence reads: CASSPPPGSERTEAFF. The CDR3, as DNA: TGCGCCAGCAGCCCACCCCCAGGGTCGGAGAGGACTGAAGCTTTCTTT.

The table lists this clonotype with many counts. The V and J genes are TRBV18 and TRBJ1-1, with 7 bases aligning to TRBD1. The V gene's germline CDR1 is KGHSH and CDR2 LQKENI. The CDR3 runs to 15 residues. V was clipped by 6 bases and J by 1 base; unmatched bases: 8. CDR3 nucleotide sequence: TGTGCCAGCTCGCGCGCCGGGACAGCGAACACTGAAGCTTTCTTT. This codes for CASSRAGTANTEAFF.

Many counts were recorded for this clonotype. This chain connects TRBV29-1 to TRBJ1-1; possibly TRBD1 for D (5 bases). Germline values: CDR1 SQVTM, CDR2 ANQGSEA. This CDR3 is built from 14 residues. V lost 6 bases, J lost 4 bases, and 18 bases lay in between. The CDR3 region is CSVRGVDISTEAFF. CDR3 nucleotides: TGCAGCGTCCGAGGGGTGGATATCAGCACTGAAGCTTTCTTT.

This clonotype was counted at least ten times. This chain uses TRBV4-1 with TRBJ2-5; 10 positions agree with TRBD1. With 4 bases clipped from V and 2 bases from J, the junction kept 7 bases outside the gene matches. Per the germline V gene, CDR1 is MGHRA and CDR2 is YSYEKL. This CDR3 is built from 16 residues. CDR3 nucleotide sequence: TGCGCCAGCAGCCGAGGAGGACAGGGGGTACAAGAGACCCAGTACTTC. Translating gives CASSRGGQGVQETQYF.

This clonotype showed up many times. J is TRBJ2-1 and V is TRBV4-1, with 7 bases matching TRBD1. Germline V gene lookup returns CDR1 MGHRA and CDR2 YSYEKL. The CDR3 runs to 15 residues. The junction had 11 bases not matched to a gene; V was cut back by 3 bases and J by 9 bases. The CDR3, as DNA: TGCGCCAGCAGCCAGCCCAGGGGGAAAGGGGGTGAGCAGTTCTTC. It codes for CASSQPRGKGGEQFF.

This clonotype was counted ten times or more. The chain employs TRBV6-1 and TRBJ1-3, with D possibly matching TRBD1 (5 bases). Germline CDR1 reads MNHNS; CDR2 reads SASEGT. V lost 8 bases, J lost 4 bases, and 12 bases lay in between. This CDR3 has 13 amino acids. CDR3 protein: CASGASLGNTIYF. CDR3 nucleotides: TGTGCCAGCGGGGCAAGTCTGGGAAACACCATATATTTT.

This clonotype was seen more than once but under ten times. The rearrangement uses TRBV29-1 and TRBJ2-7, with 8 positions matching TRBD1. This CDR3 has 13 residues. Germline assignment: CDR1 SQVTM and CDR2 ANQGSEA. With V trimmed by 4 bases and J by 2 bases, 4 bases remained unmatched. Here the CDR3 reads CSVADRAPYEQYF. CDR3 sequence (DNA): TGCAGCGTTGCGGACAGGGCCCCCTACGAGCAGTACTTC.

This clonotype was counted ten times or more. The V call is TRBV28, the J call TRBJ2-3; unclear D gene. Trimming cost V 6 bases and J 0 bases, with 19 bases left between them. CDR1 is MDHEN and CDR2 is SYDVKM in the germline V gene. This CDR3 is 17 amino acids long. The CDR3 loop reads CASSIGPLGTSTDTQYF. CDR3 nucleotide sequence: TGTGCCAGCAGCATAGGCCCCCTCGGAACTAGCACAGATACGCAGTATTTT. The variable domain in full, completed from reference TRBV28 and TRBJ2-3, reads DVKVTQSSRYLVKRTGEKVFLECVQDMDHENMFWYRQDPGLGLRLIYFSYDVKMKEKGDIPEGYSVSREKKERFSLILESASTNQTSMYLCASSIGPLGTSTDTQYFGPGTRLTVL.

This clonotype occurred many times. V usage is TRBV5-1 and J usage is TRBJ2-1; TRBD2 matches at 13 bases. The V gene's germline CDR1 is SGHRS and CDR2 YFSETQ. CDR3 length: 15 amino acids. With 4 bases clipped from V and 8 bases from J, the junction kept 6 bases outside the gene matches. The CDR3 DNA is TGCGCCAGCAGCCCCAGGACTAGCGGGAGTCATGAGCAGTTCTTC. Residues: CASSPRTSGSHEQFF. The full variable domain, completed using reference TRBV5-1 and TRBJ2-1, is KAGVTQTPRYLIKTRGQQVTLSCSPISGHRSVSWYQQTPGQGLQFLFEYFSETQRNKGNFPGRFSGRQFSNSRSEMNVSTLELGDSALYLCASSPRTSGSHEQFFGPGTRLTVL.

At least ten counts were recorded for this clonotype. The rearrangement uses TRBV5-1 and TRBJ1-1; a possible D gene is TRBD1 (5 bases). Trimming stripped 4 bases from V and 6 bases from J, with 19 bases between. The CDR3 runs 15 residues. Germline lookup yields CDR1 SGHRS and CDR2 YFSETQ. This chain's CDR3 is CASSLGEVGRAEAFF. As DNA, the CDR3 is TGCGCCAGCAGCCTAGGGGAGGTCGGTAGGGCTGAAGCTTTCTTT.

V and J are TRBV6-4 and TRBJ2-3; unclear D gene. The CDR3 runs to 16 residues. Between the trimmed V and J ends, which lost 3 bases and 2 bases, there was a span of 15 bases. Germline lookup yields CDR1 MRHNA and CDR2 SNTAGT. The CDR3 DNA is TGTGCCAGCAGTGAGTCTGAGGATCCGACCACAGATACGCAGTATTTT. This gives the protein CASSESEDPTTDTQYF.

This clonotype was detected many times. The chain uses TRBV5-1 and TRBJ1-3; tentatively, D is TRBD1 (5 bases). The CDR3 loop spans 14 amino acids. Per the germline V gene, CDR1 is SGHRS and CDR2 is YFSETQ. V dropped 4 bases and J dropped 5 bases, with 13 bases sitting between them. DNA of the CDR3: TGCGCCAGCAGCCTAGACAGCTTGAGAAACACCATATATTTT. Translated, it gives CASSLDSLRNTIYF.

This clonotype was observed a handful of times. The chain uses TRBV27 and TRBJ2-1; 9 nucleotides match TRBD2. The CDR3 spans 16 residues. Germline CDR1 is MNHEY and CDR2 is SMNVEV (reference sequence). V lost 0 bases, J lost 2 bases, and 2 bases stayed unmatched. The CDR3 nucleotides are TGTGCCAGCAGTTTATCGCGCGGGGGGGCCTACAATGAGCAGTTCTTC. Its protein is CASSLSRGGAYNEQFF.

This clonotype was detected many times. The chain links TRBV5-1 to TRBJ1-6, with D unclear. Germline V gene data show CDR1 as SGHRS and CDR2 as YFSETQ. The CDR3 runs to 13 residues. Trimming pared 4 bases from V and 13 bases from J, leaving 15 bases between. CDR3 protein: CASSVDRYSPLHF. The CDR3 region has the DNA TGCGCCAGCAGCGTGGATAGGTATAGCCCCCTCCACTTT. The full variable domain, completed using reference TRBV5-1 and TRBJ1-6, is KAGVTQTPRYLIKTRGQQVTLSCSPISGHRSVSWYQQTPGQGLQFLFEYFSETQRNKGNFPGRFSGRQFSNSRSEMNVSTLELGDSALYLCASSVDRYSPLHFGNGTRLTVT.

This clonotype was seen only a few times. The V and J genes are TRBV2 and TRBJ2-2, with D perhaps matching TRBD1 (8 bases). V dropped 8 bases and J dropped 14 bases, with 27 bases sitting between them. Germline V lookup: CDR1 SNHLY, CDR2 FYNNEI. The CDR3 covers 15 residues. The CDR3 is CASSQDRVLTGGLFF. The CDR3 nucleotides are TGTGCCAGCTCACAGGACAGGGTCCTAACGGGGGGTCTGTTTTTT. Variable domain in full (rest from reference TRBV2 and TRBJ2-2): EPEVTQTPSHQVTQMGQEVILRCVPISNHLYFYWYRQILGQKVEFLVSFYNNEISEKSEIFDDQFSVERPDGSNFTLKIRSTKLEDSAMYFCASSQDRVLTGGLFFGEGSRLTVL.

This clonotype occurred many times. The V call is TRBV2, the J call TRBJ2-1; D gene unclear. V lost 2 bases, J lost 4 bases, and 15 bases lay in between. The CDR3 runs 16 residues. CDR1 and CDR2 from the germline V gene are SNHLY and FYNNEI. The CDR3 DNA sequence: TGTGCCAGCAGTGAATATAAGGGTTCGGTTTACAATGAGCAGTTCTTC. Translating it yields CASSEYKGSVYNEQFF.

The chain joins TRBV11-2 to TRBJ2-1, with 7 bases matching TRBD2. The V segment lost 1 base and the J segment 16 bases; nucleotides outside the gene matches: 10. In germline, CDR1 is SGHAT, CDR2 FQNNGV. The CDR3 spans 13 residues. The CDR3 loop reads CASSLGVGGVCFF. CDR3 nucleotide sequence: TGTGCCAGCAGCTTAGGGGTGGGGGGGGTTTGTTTCTTC.

This clonotype was seen many times. The chain combines TRBV6-2 or TRBV6-3 with TRBJ1-6, with 9 bases matching TRBD1. Germline lookup yields CDR1 MNHEY and CDR2 SVGEGT. This CDR3 spans 15 amino acids. With 6 bases clipped from V and 10 bases from J, the junction kept 10 bases outside the gene matches. The CDR3 loop is CASSSLGQGRSPLHF. For the CDR3, the DNA is TGTGCCAGCAGCTCCCTCGGACAGGGGCGGTCACCCCTCCACTTT.

This clonotype was seen ten or more times. The chain's CDR3 is CSALGTGGNEQYF. CDR3 coding DNA: TGCAGCGCCCTGGGGACAGGGGGAAACGAGCAGTACTTC. The rearrangement links TRBV29-1 to TRBJ2-7; 11 bases line up with TRBD1. This CDR3 is 13 amino acids long. The V gene end was trimmed by 7 bases and the J gene end by 5 bases; junction bases not matched to a gene: 7. Germline CDR1 and CDR2: SQVTM and ANQGSEA.

Ten or more counts support this clonotype. The chain joins TRBV7-2 to TRBJ2-5; D is ambiguous. V lost 2 bases to trimming and J lost 4 bases, with 14 bases between them. The CDR3 covers 15 residues. Germline lookup yields CDR1 SGHTA and CDR2 FQGNSA. In nucleotides, the CDR3 is TGTGCCAGCAGCTTAACCAGACCCTTCCGAGAGACCCAGTACTTC. Translating it yields CASSLTRPFRETQYF. Combining the CDR3 with reference TRBV7-2 and TRBJ2-5 gives the whole variable domain GAGVSQSPSNKVTEKGKDVELRCDPISGHTALYWYRQSLGQGLEFLIYFQGNSAPDKSGLPSDRFSAERTGGSVSTLTIQRTQQEDSAVYLCASSLTRPFRETQYFGPGTRLLVL.

There are many counts of this clonotype. This sequence joins TRBV20-1 and TRBJ2-5; 11 nucleotides align to TRBD2. CDR1 is DFQATT, CDR2 SNEGSKA, per germline (reference sequence). This CDR3 spans 13 amino acids. V lost 2 bases to trimming and J lost 5 bases; unmatched junction nucleotides: 1. This CDR3 is CSARRTSGETQYF. In DNA, the CDR3 is TGCAGTGCTAGACGGACTAGCGGGGAGACCCAGTACTTC.

The J gene is TRBJ1-2, the V gene TRBV28; a possible D gene is TRBD1 (6 bases). The V end was cut by 6 bases, the J end by 5 bases, with 13 bases between. CDR3 length: 13 amino acids. CDR1 and CDR2 from the germline V gene are MDHEN and SYDVKM. The CDR3 DNA sequence: TGTGCCAGCAGCCCACAGGGACTGTATGGCTACACCTTC. Amino acid sequence: CASSPQGLYGYTF.

This clonotype was recorded a few times. The rearrangement joins TRBV5-1 to TRBJ2-5; 10 positions match TRBD2. With 0 bases clipped from V and 3 bases from J, the junction kept 8 bases outside the gene matches. This CDR3 has 17 residues. Germline V CDR1 and CDR2: SGHRS, YFSETQ. CDR3 sequence (DNA): TGCGCCAGCAGCTTGGCCTTATCCAGCGGGGGGGAAGAGACCCAGTACTTC. Translated, it gives CASSLALSSGGEETQYF.

The chain carries TRBV6-1 and TRBJ1-3; D uncertain. The germline CDR1 and CDR2 sequences are MNHNS and SASEGT. The V gene lost 8 bases and the J gene lost 0 bases, with 11 bases spanning the gap. The CDR3 loop spans 14 amino acids. The CDR3 nucleotides read TGTGCCAGCCAAGGCCCTTCCTCTGGAAACACCATATATTTT. Its protein is CASQGPSSGNTIYF.

Points on this clonotype: In this CDR3 the conserved last residue, phenylalanine or tryptophan, is missing, so a read error is likely. The limits of the CDR3 on the DNA are not certain, so only TCRdb's listed CDR3 is given. The gene calls are TRBV11-2 and TRBJ2-7; the D call of TRBD1 is as the table states it, not checked on the DNA. CDR1 and CDR2 from the germline V gene are SGHAT and FQNNGV. The CDR3 is 14 residues long, ends included. CDR3 region: CASSLLPGTGLYWG.

This clonotype was picked up many times. The CDR3 nucleotides are TGCGCCAGCAGCTCGGGGGGGACCCACCTTCCGGATGAGCAGTTCTTC. It codes for CASSSGGTHLPDEQFF. V is TRBV4-1 and J is TRBJ2-1, with 8 bases fitting TRBD2. This CDR3 is built from 16 residues. Germline V CDR1 and CDR2: MGHRA, YSYEKL. After removal of 5 bases from V and 8 bases from J, the junction contained 14 bases not matched to a gene.

This chain joins TRBV28 and TRBJ1-5; 8 positions match TRBD1. The CDR3 runs to 15 residues. Looked up from germline, CDR1 is MDHEN and CDR2 is SYDVKM. With V trimmed by 6 bases and J by 2 bases, 6 bases remained unmatched. The CDR3 coding sequence is TGTGCCAGCAGGAATGACAGGGGAGGCAATCAGCCCCAGCATTTT. Encoded protein: CASRNDRGGNQPQHF.

This clonotype was detected only a few times. This chain joins TRBV15 and TRBJ2-1; 8 bases map to TRBD2. With 0 bases clipped from V and 7 bases from J, the junction kept 11 bases outside the gene matches. The CDR3 extends over 17 amino acids. Looked up from germline, CDR1 is LNHNV and CDR2 is YYDKDF (reference sequence). CDR3 loop: CATSRDREGGRRNEQFF. CDR3 DNA sequence: TGTGCCACCAGCAGAGATCGGGAGGGGGGGCGTAGGAATGAGCAGTTCTTC.